Each of the 13 T cell receptor beta chains below was sequenced from the same sample in a study of shared clonotypes between healthy human individuals. Sequenced by immunoSEQ multiplex PCR; TCRdb stores in-frame clones only, minus some. The data show approximately 650,000 clones, around 95% seen once. Naive CD8 isolation took CD45RO-negative cells positively selected for CCR7 and excluded terminally differentiated effector memory CD45RA+ cells. The sample consisted of naive CD8+ T cells sorted from blood. The receptors were gathered from a woman younger than 45 in good health.

The V call is TRBV5-8, the J call TRBJ2-1; D gene unclear. Germline CDR1 reads SGHTS; CDR2 reads YDEGEE. The V and J ends lost 5 bases and 0 bases respectively, with 12 bases between them. This CDR3 has 15 residues. CDR3: CASRSPLGSYNEQFF. The CDR3 coding sequence is TGTGCCAGCAGGTCCCCCTTGGGCTCCTACAATGAGCAGTTCTTC. Based on the CDR3 plus reference TRBV5-8 and TRBJ2-1, the full variable domain is EAGVTQSPTHLIKTRGQQATLRCSPISGHTSVYWYQQALGLGLQFLLWYDEGEERNRGNFPPRFSGRQFPNYSSELNVNALELEDSALYLCASRSPLGSYNEQFFGPGTRLTVL.

This clone was detected a few times. The chain combines TRBV9 with TRBJ2-1; D is possibly TRBD2 (5 bases). The V end lost 2 bases, the J end lost 10 bases, and 10 bases lay between the germline ends. The CDR3 is 12 residues long. Germline V gene sequence: CDR1 SGDLS, CDR2 YYNGEE. CDR3: CASSVDGREQFF. As DNA, the CDR3 is TGTGCCAGCAGCGTTGATGGGAGAGAGCAGTTCTTC.

The genes are TRBV6-1 and TRBJ2-1; perhaps TRBD2 as D (6 bases). The V and J ends lost 4 bases and 7 bases respectively, with 20 bases between them. CDR3 size: 16 residues. CDR1 is MNHNS and CDR2 is SASEGT in the germline V gene. The CDR3 protein is CASSGEPGLRLNEQFF. As DNA, the CDR3 is TGTGCCAGCAGTGGAGAACCGGGACTCCGACTTAATGAGCAGTTCTTC.

This sequence joins TRBV11-2 and TRBJ1-2; D unclear. The germline V gene encodes CDR1 SGHAT and CDR2 FQNNGV. V was trimmed by 4 bases and J by 0 bases, leaving 15 bases between them. The CDR3 is 16 residues long. As DNA, the CDR3 is TGTGCCAGCAGCTCCGGAGGAGGCGGAACTAACTATGGCTACACCTTC. Its translation is CASSSGGGGTNYGYTF.

The chain is built from TRBV2 and TRBJ1-1; 8 nucleotides align to TRBD1. CDR1 and CDR2 (germline): SNHLY, FYNNEI. The CDR3 contains 16 residues. After removal of 4 bases from V and 0 bases from J, the junction contained 7 bases not matched to a gene. DNA of the CDR3: TGTGCCAGCAGTGCTACAGGGGGTAGGATGAACACTGAAGCTTTCTTT. Its protein product is CASSATGGRMNTEAFF.

V gene TRBV9 combines with J gene TRBJ2-1, with D possibly TRBD2 on 5 matching bases. This CDR3 is built from 16 residues. Per the germline V gene, CDR1 is SGDLS and CDR2 is YYNGEE. The V gene lost 4 bases and the J gene lost 3 bases, with 17 bases spanning the gap. Here the CDR3 DNA reads TGTGCCAGCAGCCCACCTGAGGCGGGCCACTACAATGAGCAGTTCTTC. Translated: CASSPPEAGHYNEQFF.

As DNA, the CDR3 is TGTGCCAGCAGCTTTGCCCCAGAGGGGGGGGAGACCCAGTACTTC. As protein: CASSFAPEGGETQYF. This chain links TRBV11-2 with TRBJ2-5; TRBD2 is a possible D gene (7 bases). The CDR3 has 15 amino acids. Germline-derived CDR1 and CDR2 are SGHAT and FQNNGV. The V and J ends lost 3 bases and 5 bases respectively, with 16 bases between them. Using reference TRBV11-2 and TRBJ2-5 for the parts outside the CDR3, the full variable domain is EAGVAQSPRYKIIEKRQSVAFWCNPISGHATLYWYQQILGQGPKLLIQFQNNGVVDDSQLPKDRFSAERLKGVDSTLKIQPAKLEDSAVYLCASSFAPEGGETQYFGPGTRLLVL.

The chain employs TRBV28 and TRBJ1-1; TRBD1 aligns across 7 bases. V shed 3 bases and J 7 bases; nucleotides not matched to a gene: 5. The CDR3 totals 13 residues. The germline CDR1 and CDR2 sequences are MDHEN and SYDVKM. The CDR3 DNA follows: TGTGCCAGCAGTTTTCGCGCAGGGGGTGAAGCTTTCTTT. Protein: CASSFRAGGEAFF.

Comments on this clone: A read error may produce the germline difference seen at one junction end. This chain connects TRBV20-1 to TRBJ2-7; maybe TRBD2 (5 bases). This CDR3 comprises 11 residues. Germline-derived CDR1 and CDR2 are DFQATT and SNEGSKA (reference sequence). CDR3 nucleotide sequence: TGCAGTGCGAGAGGGATCGTCGAGCAGTACTTC. Translation gives CSARGIVEQYF.

This rearrangement joins TRBV7-9 to TRBJ2-6, with 9 bases lining up with TRBD1. CDR1 and CDR2 from the germline V gene are SEHNR and FQNEAQ (reference sequence). The J segment lost 0 bases and the V segment lost 7 bases, leaving 4 bases of the junction unmatched. The length of the CDR3 is 16 residues. The CDR3 protein is CASTSGQGSGANVLTF. DNA of the CDR3: TGTGCCAGCACCTCGGGACAGGGCTCTGGGGCCAACGTCCTGACTTTC.

The gene calls are TRBV6-5 and TRBJ1-2; 7 nucleotides agree with TRBD1. Germline V gene sequence: CDR1 MNHEY, CDR2 SVGAGI. Unmatched junction bases numbered 6, after V lost 2 bases and J lost 6 bases. The CDR3 has 14 amino acids. In DNA form, the CDR3 reads TGTGCCAGCAGTTACGGGACAGCGTGGGATGGCTACACCTTC. This encodes CASSYGTAWDGYTF.

The gene calls are TRBV27 and TRBJ2-7; perhaps TRBD2 as D (5 bases). The germline V gene encodes CDR1 MNHEY and CDR2 SMNVEV (reference sequence). V gave up 4 bases and J gave up 1 base, with 8 bases separating them. This CDR3 has 13 residues. CDR3 sequence (DNA): TGTGCCAGCAGTTGGGGAGCTTCCTACGAGCAGTACTTC. Amino acid sequence: CASSWGASYEQYF.

J is TRBJ1-3 and V is TRBV30, with a tentative D call TRBD1 (5 bases). Deletions cut 8 bases from V and 0 bases from J, with 29 bases between. The CDR3 length is 19 residues. CDR1 GTSNPN and CDR2 SVGIG come from the germline V gene (reference sequence). Here the CDR3 DNA reads TGTGCCATCCACTCCACAGGACTACCATCCGGTCTCTCTGGAAACACCATATATTTT. Its protein is CAIHSTGLPSGLSGNTIYF.